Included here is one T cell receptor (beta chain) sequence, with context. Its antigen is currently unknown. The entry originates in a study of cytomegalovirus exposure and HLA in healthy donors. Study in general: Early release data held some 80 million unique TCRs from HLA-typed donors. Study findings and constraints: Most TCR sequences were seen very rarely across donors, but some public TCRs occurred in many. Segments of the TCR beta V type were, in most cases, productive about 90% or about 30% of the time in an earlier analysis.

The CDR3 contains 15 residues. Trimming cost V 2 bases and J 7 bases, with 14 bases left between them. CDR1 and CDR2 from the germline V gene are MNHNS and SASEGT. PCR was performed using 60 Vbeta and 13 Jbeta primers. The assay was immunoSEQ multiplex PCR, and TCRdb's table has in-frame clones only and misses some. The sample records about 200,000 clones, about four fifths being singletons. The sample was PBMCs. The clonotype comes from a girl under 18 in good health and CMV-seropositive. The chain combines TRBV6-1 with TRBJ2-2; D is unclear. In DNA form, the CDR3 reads TGTGCCAGCAGTGAATTCTGGAGCGCCGGCGGGGAGCTGTTTTTT. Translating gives CASSEFWSAGGELFF.